This passage covers 25 T cell receptor beta chains from one sample sequenced in a study of T cell responses to AZD1222 COVID-19 vaccine. Profiling relied on immunoSEQ multiplex PCR, and the TCRdb table lists in-frame clones only, not all of them. This table has some 170,000 clones, 70% to 90% appearing once. The material sequenced was peripheral blood, taken 28 days after the second dose of the MenACWY control vaccine. Receptor source: an adult who received the MenACWY meningococcal vaccine as a control.

V gene TRBV12-3 or TRBV12-4 combines with J gene TRBJ2-7, with TRBD2 identical over 7 bases. The CDR3 totals 11 residues. V lost 8 bases to trimming and J lost 5 bases; unmatched junction nucleotides: 3. CDR3 nucleotide sequence: TGTGCCAGCGGGAGGGGTAACGAGCAGTACTTC. Encoded protein: CASGRGNEQYF.

The rearrangement joins TRBV9 to TRBJ1-2; 9 bases map to TRBD1. J gave up 8 bases and V 3 bases, and 11 bases lay outside the gene matches. CDR3 length: 15 amino acids. CDR1 is SGDLS and CDR2 is YYNGEE in the germline V gene. The CDR3 DNA reads TGTGCCAGCAGCGCAGAAACAGGGGGCGCGGAAGGCTACACCTTC. Amino acid sequence: CASSAETGGAEGYTF.

The rearrangement links TRBV7-2 to TRBJ2-2; D possibly corresponds to TRBD2 (5 bases). The V end lost 1 base, the J end lost 3 bases, and 12 bases lay between the germline ends. CDR3 length: 16 amino acids. The germline CDR1 and CDR2 sequences are SGHTA and FQGNSA. CDR3 in amino acids: CASSLVWLADTGELFF. CDR3 DNA sequence: TGTGCCAGCAGCTTAGTTTGGCTAGCAGACACCGGGGAGCTGTTTTTT. The whole variable domain, filled in from reference TRBV7-2 and TRBJ2-2, reads GAGVSQSPSNKVTEKGKDVELRCDPISGHTALYWYRQSLGQGLEFLIYFQGNSAPDKSGLPSDRFSAERTGGSVSTLTIQRTQQEDSAVYLCASSLVWLADTGELFFGEGSRLTVL.

The chain has TRBV6-5 and TRBJ2-2; 9 bases line up with TRBD1. The CDR3 loop spans 16 amino acids. Germline V gene data show CDR1 as MNHEY and CDR2 as SVGAGI. The V and J ends lost 2 bases and 4 bases, in that order; junction bases with no gene match: 5. The CDR3 loop reads CASSYPPGQGTGELFF. In DNA, the CDR3 is TGTGCCAGCAGTTACCCGCCGGGACAGGGCACCGGGGAGCTGTTTTTT.

This clone occurred once. The gene calls are TRBV4-3 and TRBJ2-2; 10 bases align to TRBD2. The CDR3 length is 17 residues. V shed 2 bases and J 2 bases; nucleotides not matched to a gene: 5. Germline V gene data show CDR1 as LGHNA and CDR2 as YSLEER. The CDR3 here is CASSQIWTSGNTGELFF. The CDR3 DNA sequence: TGCGCCAGCAGCCAAATTTGGACTAGCGGTAACACCGGGGAGCTGTTTTTT.

The chain is built from TRBV7-9 and TRBJ2-3; no definite D call. This CDR3 is built from 14 residues. V lost 0 bases and J 2 bases, leaving 6 bases between the germline ends. Germline V gene sequence: CDR1 SEHNR, CDR2 FQNEAQ (reference sequence). CDR3 in amino acids: CASSLAGFTDTQYF. The CDR3 DNA reads as TGTGCCAGCAGCTTAGCGGGATTCACAGATACGCAGTATTTT.

This rearrangement joins TRBV5-1 to TRBJ2-1; D remains ambiguous. Trimming removed 1 base from V and 4 bases from J, with 12 bases in between. The CDR3 consists of 15 residues. Germline values: CDR1 SGHRS, CDR2 YFSETQ. The CDR3 protein is CASSLTRVGYNEQFF. The CDR3, as DNA: TGCGCCAGCAGCTTGACACGGGTAGGGTACAATGAGCAGTTCTTC.

The V gene is TRBV5-1, the J gene TRBJ2-7; 11 bases match TRBD2. Per the germline V gene, CDR1 is SGHRS and CDR2 is YFSETQ. This CDR3 spans 14 amino acids. Trimming at V came to 4 bases and at J to 4 bases, leaving 4 bases not matched to a gene. In DNA, the CDR3 is TGCGCCAGCAGCCATGGACTAGCGGGTTACGAGCAGTACTTC. Translation gives CASSHGLAGYEQYF.

This clone was recorded once. The chain uses TRBV29-1 and TRBJ2-7; 13 bases align to TRBD2. The V segment lost 1 base and the J segment 6 bases; nucleotides outside the gene matches: 6. The CDR3 covers 15 residues. The germline V gene encodes CDR1 SQVTM and CDR2 ANQGSEA. The CDR3 region is CSVEGTSGSVGEQYF. As DNA, the CDR3 is TGCAGCGTTGAAGGGACTAGCGGGAGTGTGGGCGAGCAGTACTTC.

V and J are TRBV5-1 and TRBJ1-1; tentative D call: TRBD1 (5 bases). The length of the CDR3 is 14 residues. Trimming took off 0 bases at V and 7 bases at J, with 13 bases between the two ends. Germline V gives CDR1 SGHRS, CDR2 YFSETQ. CDR3 sequence (DNA): TGCGCCAGCAGCTTGGGGGAGAAGGGGAATGAAGCTTTCTTT. As protein: CASSLGEKGNEAFF.

The CDR3 here is CASSHPGRFPAPLETQYF. CDR3 coding DNA: TGTGCCAGCAGCCATCCCGGGCGGTTTCCGGCACCCCTAGAGACCCAGTACTTC. V and J are TRBV3-1 (or the pseudogene TRBV3-2) and TRBJ2-5; D is uncertain. The CDR3 is made up of 18 amino acids. The V and J ends lost 3 bases and 4 bases respectively, with 24 bases between them. CDR1 is LGHDT, CDR2 YNNKEL, per germline (reference sequence).

The chain carries TRBV3-1 (or the pseudogene TRBV3-2) and TRBJ1-2; D perhaps matches TRBD1 (6 bases). Germline CDR1 reads LGHDT; CDR2 reads YNNKEL (reference sequence). The CDR3 has 12 residues. Between the trimmed V and J ends, which lost 6 bases and 6 bases, there was a span of 11 bases. The CDR3, as DNA: TGTGCCAGCAGAGGGGACAAGAATGGCTACACCTTC. This encodes CASRGDKNGYTF.

The chain joins TRBV24-1 to TRBJ2-2; D is ambiguous. The CDR3 totals 13 residues. Germline V gene data show CDR1 as KGHDR and CDR2 as SFDVKD. Trimming took off 3 bases at V and 9 bases at J, with 10 bases between the two ends. CDR3: CATSDRQFRELFF. CDR3 DNA: TGTGCCACCAGTGATCGTCAATTCCGGGAGCTGTTTTTT.

The CDR3 reads CSAYGPRQFF. In DNA form, the CDR3 reads TGCAGTGCTTACGGTCCCCGCCAGTTCTTC. The rearrangement joins TRBV20-1 to TRBJ2-1, with D hard to call. The CDR3 contains 10 residues. The germline V gene has CDR1 DFQATT and CDR2 SNEGSKA (reference sequence). The germline V and J ends were trimmed by 5 bases and 13 bases, with 12 bases remaining between them.

This sequence joins TRBV2 and TRBJ2-2; D may be TRBD1 (6 bases). Between the trimmed V and J ends, which lost 6 bases and 5 bases, there was a span of 16 bases. Germline CDR1 and CDR2: SNHLY and FYNNEI. The CDR3 runs 15 residues. This chain's CDR3 is CASSDDRSGTGELFF. The DNA for the CDR3 is TGTGCCAGCAGCGATGACAGGTCGGGGACCGGGGAGCTGTTTTTT. The full variable domain, completed using reference TRBV2 and TRBJ2-2, is EPEVTQTPSHQVTQMGQEVILRCVPISNHLYFYWYRQILGQKVEFLVSFYNNEISEKSEIFDDQFSVERPDGSNFTLKIRSTKLEDSAMYFCASSDDRSGTGELFFGEGSRLTVL.

The V call is TRBV6-5, the J call TRBJ2-3; D is perhaps TRBD2 (5 bases). This CDR3 has 13 residues. Germline V gives CDR1 MNHEY, CDR2 SVGAGI. The germline V and J ends were trimmed by 10 bases and 1 base, with 12 bases remaining between them. This CDR3 is CATSTEGTDTQYF. CDR3 nucleotide sequence: TGTGCCACGTCGACGGAGGGCACAGATACGCAGTATTTT.

J is TRBJ2-3 and V is TRBV12-3 or TRBV12-4; 11 nucleotides line up with TRBD2. With V trimmed by 7 bases and J by 6 bases, 3 bases remained unmatched. CDR3 length: 13 residues. CDR3 amino acids: CASTSGRSDTQYF. CDR3 sequence (DNA): TGTGCCAGCACTAGCGGGAGGTCTGATACGCAGTATTTT.

For this clone: Additional DNA sequences in this sample encode the identical CDR3. The chain carries TRBV9 and TRBJ2-7, with a weak D call TRBD2 (6 bases). The CDR3 totals 15 residues. Germline V gives CDR1 SGDLS, CDR2 YYNGEE. The V end was cut by 0 bases, the J end by 0 bases, with 10 bases between. The CDR3 coding sequence is TGTGCCAGCAGCGTAGGGGGGGATAGCTCCTACGAGCAGTACTTC. It is translated as CASSVGGDSSYEQYF.

The chain recombines TRBV28 with TRBJ1-3, with D unclear. The CDR3 covers 16 residues. Trimming took off 5 bases at V and 3 bases at J, with 17 bases between the two ends. Germline lookup yields CDR1 MDHEN and CDR2 SYDVKM. The CDR3 sequence is CASSPLGSRDGNTIYF. The CDR3 DNA reads TGTGCCAGCAGTCCCCTTGGGTCGAGGGATGGAAACACCATATATTTT.

The V and J genes are TRBV9 and TRBJ2-7, with D unclear. V lost 4 bases and J lost 6, with 11 bases in between. The CDR3 runs to 12 residues. Germline CDR1 reads SGDLS; CDR2 reads YYNGEE. The CDR3 region has the DNA TGTGCCAGCAGCCGTATGGCTGGCGAGCAGTACTTC. Its translation is CASSRMAGEQYF. Full variable domain (outside the CDR3, taken from reference TRBV9 and TRBJ2-7): DSGVTQTPKHLITATGQRVTLRCSPRSGDLSVYWYQQSLDQGLQFLIQYYNGEERAKGNILERFSAQQFPDLHSELNLSSLELGDSALYFCASSRMAGEQYFGPGTRLTVT.

The CDR3 DNA is TGTGCCAGCAGCTTGGATCAGGACTCTGGGGCCAACGTCCTGACTTTC. Its translation is CASSLDQDSGANVLTF. This chain joins TRBV5-4 and TRBJ2-6; no definite D call. The germline V and J ends were trimmed by 0 bases and 0 bases, with 7 bases remaining between them. The germline V gene encodes CDR1 SGHNT and CDR2 YYREEE (reference sequence). The CDR3 totals 16 residues.

On this clone: The sample contains more than one DNA sequence encoding this CDR3. The rearrangement uses TRBV18 and TRBJ1-1; D not resolved. Deletions cut 6 bases from V and 0 bases from J, with 8 bases between. Germline V lookup: CDR1 KGHSH, CDR2 LQKENI. The CDR3 spans 13 residues. The CDR3 is CASSPGLNTEAFF. The CDR3 region has the DNA TGTGCCAGCTCCCCCGGGTTGAACACTGAAGCTTTCTTT.

The chain recombines TRBV29-1 with TRBJ2-3; D assignment may be TRBD1 or TRBD2 (6 bases each). CDR3 size: 12 residues. The germline V gene has CDR1 SQVTM and CDR2 ANQGSEA. Trimming left V 6 bases short and J 4 bases short, with 11 bases between. The CDR3 coding sequence is TGCAGCGTAAGTGGGGGGCCAGATACGCAGTATTTT. Its translation: CSVSGGPDTQYF.

The chain combines TRBV28 with TRBJ1-3; 8 positions match TRBD1. Per germline, CDR1 MDHEN and CDR2 SYDVKM. J was trimmed by 0 bases and V by 5 bases; bases with no gene match: 6. This CDR3 is built from 16 residues. DNA for the CDR3: TGTGCCAGCAGTCCAGGGGGCCTCAGCTCTGGAAACACCATATATTTT. Protein: CASSPGGLSSGNTIYF.

CDR3 sequence (DNA): TGTGCCAGCAGGGAGGGGGCGTCGACGAGTTCACCCCTCCACTTT. Amino acids: CASREGASTSSPLHF. The chain has TRBV9 and TRBJ1-6, with 7 bases that match TRBD1. Germline V gene data show CDR1 as SGDLS and CDR2 as YYNGEE. J was trimmed by 9 bases and V by 5 bases; bases with no gene match: 11. This CDR3 comprises 15 residues.